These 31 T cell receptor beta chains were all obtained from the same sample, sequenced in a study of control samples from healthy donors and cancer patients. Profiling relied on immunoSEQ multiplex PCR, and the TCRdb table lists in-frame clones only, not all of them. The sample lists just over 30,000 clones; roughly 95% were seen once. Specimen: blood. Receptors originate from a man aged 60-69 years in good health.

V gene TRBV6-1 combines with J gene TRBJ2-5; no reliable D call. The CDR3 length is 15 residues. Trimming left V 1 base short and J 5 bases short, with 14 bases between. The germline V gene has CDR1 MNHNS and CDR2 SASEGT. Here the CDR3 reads CASSEVIDVLETQYF. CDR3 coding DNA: TGTGCCAGCAGTGAAGTAATAGACGTGCTTGAGACCCAGTACTTC.

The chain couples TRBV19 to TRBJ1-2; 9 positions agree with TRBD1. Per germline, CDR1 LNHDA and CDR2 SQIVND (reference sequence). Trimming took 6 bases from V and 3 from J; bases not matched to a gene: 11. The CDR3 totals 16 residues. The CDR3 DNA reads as TGTGCCAGTAGCTCCCTCGGGACAGGGACTGACTATGGCTACACCTTC. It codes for CASSSLGTGTDYGYTF.

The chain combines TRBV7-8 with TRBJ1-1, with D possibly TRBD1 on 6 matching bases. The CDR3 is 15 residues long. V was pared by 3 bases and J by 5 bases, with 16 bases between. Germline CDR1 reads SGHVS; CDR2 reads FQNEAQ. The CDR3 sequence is CASSFLLAGETEAFF. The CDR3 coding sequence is TGTGCCAGCAGCTTTCTTTTGGCAGGGGAGACTGAAGCTTTCTTT.

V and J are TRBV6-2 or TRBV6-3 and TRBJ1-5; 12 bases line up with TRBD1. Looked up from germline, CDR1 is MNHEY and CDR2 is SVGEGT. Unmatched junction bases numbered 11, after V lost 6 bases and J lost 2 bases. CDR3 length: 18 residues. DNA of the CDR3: TGTGCCAGCAGCCCCTCCGGGACAGGGGGCCCGGGCAATCAGCCCCAGCATTTT. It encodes CASSPSGTGGPGNQPQHF.

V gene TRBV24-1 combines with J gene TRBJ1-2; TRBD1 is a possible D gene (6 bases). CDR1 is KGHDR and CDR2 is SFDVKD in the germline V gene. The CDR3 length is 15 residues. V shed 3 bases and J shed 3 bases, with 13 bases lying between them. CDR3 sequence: CATSDIGGGDYGYTF. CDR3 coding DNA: TGTGCCACCAGTGATATCGGTGGGGGCGACTATGGCTACACCTTC.

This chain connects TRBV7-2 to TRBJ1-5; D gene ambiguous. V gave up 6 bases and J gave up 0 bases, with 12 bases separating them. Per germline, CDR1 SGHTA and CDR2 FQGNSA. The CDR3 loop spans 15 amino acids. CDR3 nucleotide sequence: TGTGCCAGCAGTTACGACAAGACTAGCAATCAGCCCCAGCATTTT. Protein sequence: CASSYDKTSNQPQHF. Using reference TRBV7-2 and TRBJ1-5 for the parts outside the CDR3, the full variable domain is GAGVSQSPSNKVTEKGKDVELRCDPISGHTALYWYRQSLGQGLEFLIYFQGNSAPDKSGLPSDRFSAERTGGSVSTLTIQRTQQEDSAVYLCASSYDKTSNQPQHFGDGTRLSIL.

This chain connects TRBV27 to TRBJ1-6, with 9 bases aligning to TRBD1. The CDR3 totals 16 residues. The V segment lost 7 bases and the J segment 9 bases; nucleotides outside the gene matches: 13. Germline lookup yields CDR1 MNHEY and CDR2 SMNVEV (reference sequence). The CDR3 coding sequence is TGTGCCAGCACCCAACCCGGGACAGGGATCGGTTCACCCCTCCACTTT. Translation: CASTQPGTGIGSPLHF.

CDR3 coding DNA: TGTGCCAGCAGTGAATATAGGACAGGGGGCTCTGGAAACACCATATATTTT. Its translation is CASSEYRTGGSGNTIYF. This sequence joins TRBV25-1 and TRBJ1-3; 10 nucleotides align to TRBD1. Germline values: CDR1 MGHDK, CDR2 SYGVNS. The CDR3 has 17 amino acids. V gave up 0 bases and J gave up 0 bases; unmatched junction bases: 2.

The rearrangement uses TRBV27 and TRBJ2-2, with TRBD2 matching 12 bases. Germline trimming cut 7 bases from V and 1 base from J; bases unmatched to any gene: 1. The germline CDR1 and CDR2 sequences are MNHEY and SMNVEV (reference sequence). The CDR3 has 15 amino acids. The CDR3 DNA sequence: TGTGCCAGCAAGGGACTAGCGGGGAACACCGGGGAGCTGTTTTTT. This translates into CASKGLAGNTGELFF.

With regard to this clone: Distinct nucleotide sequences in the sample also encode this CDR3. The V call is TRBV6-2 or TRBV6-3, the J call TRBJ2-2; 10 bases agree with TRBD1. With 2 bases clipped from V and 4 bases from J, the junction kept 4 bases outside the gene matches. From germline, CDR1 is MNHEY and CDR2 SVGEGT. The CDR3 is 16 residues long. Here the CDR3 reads CASSYRDRGPTGELFF. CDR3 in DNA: TGTGCCAGCAGTTACCGGGACAGGGGACCCACCGGGGAGCTGTTTTTT.

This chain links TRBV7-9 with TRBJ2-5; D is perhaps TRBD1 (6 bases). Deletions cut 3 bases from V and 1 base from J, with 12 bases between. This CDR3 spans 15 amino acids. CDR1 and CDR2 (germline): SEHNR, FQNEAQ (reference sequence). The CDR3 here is CASSLAGTTQETQYF. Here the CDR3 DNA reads TGTGCCAGCAGCTTGGCCGGGACAACCCAAGAGACCCAGTACTTC.

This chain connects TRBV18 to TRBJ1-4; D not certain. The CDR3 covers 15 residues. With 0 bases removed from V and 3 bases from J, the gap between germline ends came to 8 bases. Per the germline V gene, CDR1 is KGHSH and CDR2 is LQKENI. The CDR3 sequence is CASSPPTASNEKLFF. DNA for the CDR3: TGTGCCAGCTCACCACCAACTGCCTCTAATGAAAAACTGTTTTTT.

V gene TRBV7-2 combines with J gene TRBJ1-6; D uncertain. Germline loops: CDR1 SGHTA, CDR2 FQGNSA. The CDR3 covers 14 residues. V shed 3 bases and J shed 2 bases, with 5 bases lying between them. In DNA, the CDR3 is TGTGCCAGCAGCTTCAACACCTATAATTCACCCCTCCACTTT. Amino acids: CASSFNTYNSPLHF.

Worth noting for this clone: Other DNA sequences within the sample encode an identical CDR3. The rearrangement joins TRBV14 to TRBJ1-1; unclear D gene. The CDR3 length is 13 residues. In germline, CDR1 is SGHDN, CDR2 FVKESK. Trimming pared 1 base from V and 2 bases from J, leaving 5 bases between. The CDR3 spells CASSQGGNTEAFF. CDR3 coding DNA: TGTGCCAGCAGCCAAGGGGGAAACACTGAAGCTTTCTTT.

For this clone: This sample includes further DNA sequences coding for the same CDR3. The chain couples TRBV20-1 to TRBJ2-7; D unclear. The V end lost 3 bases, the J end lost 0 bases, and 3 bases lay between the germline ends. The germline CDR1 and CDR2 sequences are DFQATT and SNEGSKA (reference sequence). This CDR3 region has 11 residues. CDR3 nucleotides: TGCAGTGCTAGGACCTCCTACGAGCAGTACTTC. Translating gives CSARTSYEQYF.

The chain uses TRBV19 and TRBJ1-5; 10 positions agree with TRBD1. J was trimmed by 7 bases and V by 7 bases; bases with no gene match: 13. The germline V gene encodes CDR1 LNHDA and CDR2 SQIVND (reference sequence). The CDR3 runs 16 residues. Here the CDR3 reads CASTLDRGRGWQPQHF. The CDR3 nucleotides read TGTGCCAGTACCTTAGACAGGGGGCGCGGGTGGCAGCCCCAGCATTTT.

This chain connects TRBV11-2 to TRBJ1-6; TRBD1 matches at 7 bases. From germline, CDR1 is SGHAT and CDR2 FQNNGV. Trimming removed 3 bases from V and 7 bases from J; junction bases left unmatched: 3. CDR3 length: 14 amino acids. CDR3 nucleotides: TGTGCCAGCAGCTTTTCAGGGGGGAATTCACCCCTCCACTTT. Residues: CASSFSGGNSPLHF.

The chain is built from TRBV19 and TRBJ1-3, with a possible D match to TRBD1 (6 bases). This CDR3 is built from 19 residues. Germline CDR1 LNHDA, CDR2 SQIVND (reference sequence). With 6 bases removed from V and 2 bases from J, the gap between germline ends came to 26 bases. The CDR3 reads CASSLTNLRGGWTGNTIYF. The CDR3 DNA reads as TGTGCCAGTAGCCTGACGAACCTTCGAGGGGGATGGACTGGAAACACCATATATTTT.

The CDR3, as DNA: TGCGCCAGCAGCCTCGGGACAGGAGAGTACAATGAGCAGTTCTTC. Translated: CASSLGTGEYNEQFF. The chain uses TRBV4-3 and TRBJ2-1; the match to TRBD1 covers 8 bases. The CDR3 is 15 residues long. Germline values: CDR1 LGHNA, CDR2 YSLEER. V was pared by 4 bases and J by 4 bases, with 6 bases of the junction left unmatched.

The CDR3 nucleotides read TGTGCCAGCAGCTTTCGACAGGGCCCGAACGAGCAGTACTTC. It encodes CASSFRQGPNEQYF. The chain joins TRBV5-8 to TRBJ2-7; TRBD1 matches at 7 bases. The CDR3 extends over 14 amino acids. CDR1 SGHTS and CDR2 YDEGEE come from the germline V gene. V shed 2 bases, J shed 5 bases, and the junction held 7 bases outside the gene matches.

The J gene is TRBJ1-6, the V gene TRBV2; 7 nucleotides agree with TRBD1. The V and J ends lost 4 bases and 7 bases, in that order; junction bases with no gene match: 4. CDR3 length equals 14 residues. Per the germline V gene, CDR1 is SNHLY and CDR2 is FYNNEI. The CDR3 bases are TGTGCCAGCAGTGCGGACAGGCTCAATTCACCCCTCCACTTT. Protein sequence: CASSADRLNSPLHF.

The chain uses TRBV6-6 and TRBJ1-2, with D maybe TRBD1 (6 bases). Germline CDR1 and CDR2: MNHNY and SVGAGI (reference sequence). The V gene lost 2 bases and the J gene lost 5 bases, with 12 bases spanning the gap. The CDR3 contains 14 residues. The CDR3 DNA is TGTGCCAGCAGTTACCAACAGGGTCCGTATGGCTACACCTTC. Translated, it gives CASSYQQGPYGYTF.

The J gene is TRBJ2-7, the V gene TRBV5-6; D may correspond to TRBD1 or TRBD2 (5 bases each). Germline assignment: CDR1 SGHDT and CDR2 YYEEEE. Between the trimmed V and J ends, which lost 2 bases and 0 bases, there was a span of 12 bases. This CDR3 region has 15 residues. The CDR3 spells CASSFPGRSSYEQYF. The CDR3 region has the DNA TGTGCCAGCAGCTTCCCGGGACGGAGCTCCTACGAGCAGTACTTC.

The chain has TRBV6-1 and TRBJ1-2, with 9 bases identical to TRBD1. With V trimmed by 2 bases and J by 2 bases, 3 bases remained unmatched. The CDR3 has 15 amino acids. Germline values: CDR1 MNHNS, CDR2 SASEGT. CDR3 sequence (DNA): TGTGCCAGCAGTGAATATGACAGGGGGAACTATGGCTACACCTTC. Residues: CASSEYDRGNYGYTF.

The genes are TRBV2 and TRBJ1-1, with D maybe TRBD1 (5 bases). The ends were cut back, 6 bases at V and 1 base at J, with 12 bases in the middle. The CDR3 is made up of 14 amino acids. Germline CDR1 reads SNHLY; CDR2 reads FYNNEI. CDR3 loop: CASRQDRTNTEAFF. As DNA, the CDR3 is TGTGCCAGCAGACAAGACAGAACGAACACTGAAGCTTTCTTT.

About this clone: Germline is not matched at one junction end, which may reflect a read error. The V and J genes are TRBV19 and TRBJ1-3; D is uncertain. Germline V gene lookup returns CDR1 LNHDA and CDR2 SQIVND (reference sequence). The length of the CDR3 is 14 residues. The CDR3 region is CASSIGVSENTIYF. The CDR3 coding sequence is TGTGCCAGTAGTATCGGAGTCTCTGAAAACACCATATATTTT. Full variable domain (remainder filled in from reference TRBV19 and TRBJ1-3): DGGITQSPKYLFRKEGQNVTLSCEQNLNHDAMYWYRQDPGQGLRLIYYSQIVNDFQKGDIAEGYSVSREKKESFPLTVTSAQKNPTAFYLCASSIGVSENTIYFGEGSWLTVV.

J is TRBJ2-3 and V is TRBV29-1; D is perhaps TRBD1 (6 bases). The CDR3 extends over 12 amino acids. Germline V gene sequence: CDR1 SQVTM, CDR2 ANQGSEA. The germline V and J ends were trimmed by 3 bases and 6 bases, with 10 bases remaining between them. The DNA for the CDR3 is TGCAGCGTTGACGACAGGCAGGATACGCAGTATTTT. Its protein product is CSVDDRQDTQYF.

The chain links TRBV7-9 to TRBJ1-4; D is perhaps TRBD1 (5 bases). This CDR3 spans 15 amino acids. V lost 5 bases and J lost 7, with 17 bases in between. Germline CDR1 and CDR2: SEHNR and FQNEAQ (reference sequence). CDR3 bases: TGTGCCAGCAGCCCCCCGGGACTGGGGGGTGAAAAACTGTTTTTT. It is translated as CASSPPGLGGEKLFF.

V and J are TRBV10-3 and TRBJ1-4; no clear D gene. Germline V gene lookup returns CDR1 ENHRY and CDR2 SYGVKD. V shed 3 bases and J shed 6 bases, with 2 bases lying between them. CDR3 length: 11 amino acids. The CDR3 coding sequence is TGTGCCATCAGTGAAGATGAAAAACTGTTTTTT. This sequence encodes CAISEDEKLFF.

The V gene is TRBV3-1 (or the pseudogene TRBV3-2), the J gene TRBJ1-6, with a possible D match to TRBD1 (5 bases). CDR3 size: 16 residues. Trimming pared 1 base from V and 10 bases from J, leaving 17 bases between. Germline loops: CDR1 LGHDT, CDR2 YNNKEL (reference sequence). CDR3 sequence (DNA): TGTGCCAGCAGCCAAGGGTTAGGGGTCGGAGGATCACCCCTCCACTTT. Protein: CASSQGLGVGGSPLHF.

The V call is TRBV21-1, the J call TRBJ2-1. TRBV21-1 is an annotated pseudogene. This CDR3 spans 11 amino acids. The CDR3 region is CASSKEEEQFF. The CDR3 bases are TGTGCCAGCAGCAAAGAGGAAGAGCAGTTCTTC.